This T cell receptor (beta chain) was observed in a study of blood T cell repertoires in COVID-19. The wider study: Acute and convalescent COVID-19 specimens originated in the United States, Italy and Spain. In each case, the material was cDNA or gDNA derived from T cells, B-cell-depleted T cells, or PBMCs.

Study processing details: Reference gene primer amplification in the assay estimated nucleated cell counts. Profiling relied on immunoSEQ multiplex PCR, and the TCRdb table lists in-frame clones only, not all of them. The V and J calls and the clone size are those of that table, but D and trimming were determined from the DNA. There are under 300,000 clones in the sample; about three quarters occur only once, and 3.3% lies in the top ten. This TCR derives from a woman older than 75 with acute or convalescent COVID-19. The source material was peripheral blood.

The CDR3 protein is CASSRLREAGNIQYF. The CDR3 region has the DNA TGTGCCAGCAGCCGCCTGAGGGAAGCTGGAAACATTCAGTACTTC. The chain combines TRBV3-1 (or the pseudogene TRBV3-2) with TRBJ2-4; TRBD2 might be the D (5 bases). This CDR3 is 15 amino acids long. The V gene lost 4 bases and the J gene lost 6 bases, with 16 bases spanning the gap. Germline V CDR1 and CDR2: LGHDT, YNNKEL (reference sequence).